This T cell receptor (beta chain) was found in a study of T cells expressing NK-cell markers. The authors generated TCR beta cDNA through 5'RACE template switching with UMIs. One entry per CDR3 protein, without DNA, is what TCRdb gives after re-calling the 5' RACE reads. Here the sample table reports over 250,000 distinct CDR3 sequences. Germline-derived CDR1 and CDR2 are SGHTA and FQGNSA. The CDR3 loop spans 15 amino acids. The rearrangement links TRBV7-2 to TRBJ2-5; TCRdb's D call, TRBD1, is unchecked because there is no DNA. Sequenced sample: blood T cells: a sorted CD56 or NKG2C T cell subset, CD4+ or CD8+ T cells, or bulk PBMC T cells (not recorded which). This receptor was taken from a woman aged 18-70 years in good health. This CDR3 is CASSLTGVKKETQYF.